This is a list of T cell receptor beta chains from one sample in a study of blood T cell repertoires in COVID-19. The assay was immunoSEQ multiplex PCR, and TCRdb's table has in-frame clones only and misses some. The data hold roughly 210,000 clones, with 84% observed a single time. Sequenced sample: peripheral blood. The receptors shown here come from a woman aged 80 or older with COVID-19, enrolled during active disease. Each CDR3 is given with its conserved first and last residue. The order of the fields is V gene, D gene, clone size, J gene, CDR3 protein, CDR3 DNA. A D gene is named only where the DNA matches it firmly. Clone sizes are given selectively: once, few, many, or a class where the clone is expanded.

>TRBV5-1|NA|NA|TRBJ2-1
CASSSQGNEQFF
TGCGCCAGCAGCTCACAGGGTAATGAGCAGTTCTTC
>TRBV5-1|NA|NA|TRBJ1-1
CASSEQYMNTEAFF
TGCGCCAGCAGTGAACAGTACATGAACACTGAAGCTTTCTTT
>TRBV29-1|NA|NA|TRBJ1-5
CSVQGGFDQPQHF
TGCAGCGTTCAAGGAGGGTTTGATCAGCCCCAGCATTTT
>TRBV27|TRBD1|NA|TRBJ1-1
CASSSLAGGRNTEAFF
TGTGCCAGCAGCAGTCTTGCAGGGGGCCGGAACACTGAAGCTTTCTTT
>TRBV29-1|TRBD1|NA|TRBJ2-6
CSVGRGQGRSGANVLTF
TGCAGCGTTGGGCGAGGACAGGGGAGGTCTGGGGCCAACGTCCTGACTTTC
>TRBV30|TRBD1|NA|TRBJ1-1
CAWTKSGGQPNTEAFF
TGTGCCTGGACCAAAAGCGGGGGACAGCCGAACACTGAAGCTTTCTTT
>TRBV10-3|NA|few|TRBJ1-4
CAISESGRREGSEKLFF
TGTGCCATCAGTGAGTCAGGAAGGAGGGAGGGAAGTGAAAAACTGTTTTTT
>TRBV2|NA|NA|TRBJ2-3
CASTGGTDTQYF
TGTGCCAGCACCGGGGGCACAGATACGCAGTATTTT
>TRBV9|NA|NA|TRBJ1-2
CASSPLSSPYGYTF
TGTGCCAGCAGCCCTCTGTCTTCCCCCTATGGCTACACCTTC
>TRBV12-3/TRBV12-4|NA|NA|TRBJ1-6
CASRGAGSPLHF
TGTGCCAGCAGAGGGGCCGGATCACCCCTCCACTTT
>TRBV19|NA|once|TRBJ2-5
CASSIQDSSAYGETQYF
TGTGCCAGTAGTATACAGGACAGCTCAGCTTATGGGGAGACCCAGTACTTC
>TRBV6-5|NA|few|TRBJ1-1
CASSYPGNTEAFF
TGTGCCAGCAGTTACCCGGGGAACACTGAAGCTTTCTTT
>TRBV30|NA|NA|TRBJ1-3
CAWIRAGQGGNTIYF
TGTGCCTGGATAAGGGCCGGCCAGGGAGGAAACACCATATATTTT
>TRBV28|NA|NA|TRBJ1-5
CASKEDSSNQPQHF
TGTGCCAGCAAGGAAGACAGTAGCAATCAGCCCCAGCATTTT
>TRBV15|TRBD2|NA|TRBJ2-5
CATSRDRLLAGGKETQYF
TGTGCCACCAGCAGAGATAGGTTGCTAGCGGGGGGAAAAGAGACCCAGTACTTC
>TRBV28|TRBD1|NA|TRBJ1-5
CASAGTGVPSQHF
TGTGCCAGTGCCGGGACAGGGGTTCCTTCCCAGCATTTT
>TRBV30|TRBD2|NA|TRBJ2-3
CAWSRGGTSTDTQYF
TGTGCCTGGAGTCGGGGGGGTACATCCACAGATACGCAGTATTTT
>TRBV2|TRBD2|NA|TRBJ2-1
CASTTSTGGSGEQFF
TGTGCCAGCACCACTTCCACGGGGGGGTCCGGTGAGCAGTTCTTC
>TRBV30|TRBD2|NA|TRBJ2-5
CAWSVGSGGQETQYF
TGTGCCTGGAGTGTAGGAAGCGGGGGTCAAGAGACCCAGTACTTC
>TRBV6-6|TRBD1|NA|TRBJ1-1
CASSYSGTGATEAFF
TGTGCCAGCAGTTACTCCGGGACAGGGGCTACTGAAGCTTTCTTT
>TRBV7-9|NA|NA|TRBJ2-3
CASSARLLTSTDTQYF
TGTGCCAGCAGCGCACGACTCCTGACTAGCACAGATACGCAGTATTTT
>TRBV5-4|NA|once|TRBJ2-1
CASSPTTTRGNEQFF
TGTGCCAGCAGCCCTACCACCACGAGAGGGAATGAGCAGTTCTTC
>TRBV28|NA|NA|TRBJ1-2
CASSQLTNYGYTF
TGTGCCAGCAGTCAACTTACCAACTATGGCTACACCTTC
>TRBV10-3|TRBD1|NA|TRBJ1-1
CAIGTGLNTEAFF
TGTGCCATTGGGACAGGGCTGAACACTGAAGCTTTCTTT
>TRBV6-5|NA|NA|TRBJ2-2
CASSYGALNTGELFF
TGTGCCAGCAGTTACGGGGCCCTTAACACCGGGGAGCTGTTTTTT
>TRBV6-6|TRBD1|NA|TRBJ2-1
CASSYADRGNEQFF
TGTGCCAGCAGTTACGCCGACAGGGGTAATGAGCAGTTCTTC
>TRBV19|NA|once|TRBJ1-6
CASSTGSYNSPLHF
TGTGCCAGTAGTACGGGATCCTATAATTCACCCCTCCACTTT
>TRBV28|NA|once|TRBJ2-3
CASSLSYLGRRDTQYF
TGTGCCAGCAGTTTATCCTACCTTGGCCGCAGGGATACGCAGTATTTT
>TRBV5-1|TRBD2|NA|TRBJ2-1
CASGHERGSYNEQFF
TGCGCCAGCGGCCACGAGCGGGGGTCTTACAATGAGCAGTTCTTC
>TRBV7-2|TRBD1|NA|TRBJ1-4
CASSLAGRQGFTNEKLFF
TGTGCCAGCAGCTTAGCGGGGAGACAGGGATTTACTAATGAAAAACTGTTTTTT
>TRBV6-5|TRBD1|few|TRBJ2-2
CASSGTGPGELFF
TGTGCCAGCAGCGGGACAGGGCCGGGGGAGCTGTTTTTT
>TRBV7-2|NA|few|TRBJ2-7
CASSPRGASEYEQYF
TGTGCCAGCAGCCCTCGGGGGGCTTCGGAGTACGAGCAGTACTTC
>TRBV6-5|NA|NA|TRBJ1-1
CASGSKRDTEAFF
TGTGCCAGCGGGAGCAAGAGGGACACTGAAGCTTTCTTT
>TRBV7-2|TRBD1|NA|TRBJ1-6
CASSPPRQGIGNSPLHF
TGTGCCAGCAGCCCCCCGCGACAGGGGATCGGTAATTCACCCCTCCACTTT
>TRBV4-2|NA|NA|TRBJ2-5
CASSQVPEGAWETQYF
TGTGCCAGCAGCCAAGTCCCGGAGGGGGCGTGGGAGACCCAGTACTTC
>TRBV30|TRBD1|NA|TRBJ1-1
CAWSKGQGGSEAFF
TGTGCCTGGAGTAAAGGACAGGGGGGATCGGAAGCTTTCTTT
>TRBV5-1|NA|NA|TRBJ2-2
CASSLVGRGTGELFF
TGCGCCAGCAGCTTGGTGGGGAGAGGCACCGGGGAGCTGTTTTTT
>TRBV6-5|NA|NA|TRBJ1-3
CASSPFWGAGNTIYF
TGTGCCAGCAGTCCCTTTTGGGGGGCTGGAAACACCATATATTTT
>TRBV7-2|NA|few|TRBJ1-6
CASSLGWSSGSPLHF
TGTGCCAGCAGCTTGGGTTGGTCCTCGGGGTCACCCCTCCACTTT
>TRBV5-4|TRBD1|few|TRBJ1-2
CASRAPGGSDYGYTF
TGTGCCAGCAGAGCACCAGGGGGAAGTGACTATGGCTACACCTTC
>TRBV5-1|NA|few|TRBJ1-1
CASSLAPQYTEAFF
TGCGCCAGCAGCTTGGCCCCACAATACACTGAAGCTTTCTTT
>TRBV20-1|TRBD1|NA|TRBJ1-1
CSEGRGTEAFF
TGCAGTGAAGGCAGGGGGACTGAAGCTTTCTTT
>TRBV19|TRBD2|NA|TRBJ2-7
CATLHGGVAGYEQYF
TGTGCCACCCTCCACGGAGGAGTAGCGGGGTACGAGCAGTACTTC
>TRBV5-1|NA|NA|TRBJ2-2
CASSLAVNTGELFF
TGCGCCAGCAGCTTGGCGGTGAACACCGGGGAGCTGTTTTTT
>TRBV5-4|NA|once|TRBJ1-2
CASSFDSNYGYTF
TGTGCCAGCAGCTTCGACAGTAACTATGGCTACACCTTC